Below, one T cell receptor (beta chain) is given with its context. The sample contains more than one DNA sequence encoding this CDR3. The sample is drawn from a study of blood T cell repertoires in COVID-19. Study in general: In each case, the material was cDNA or gDNA derived from T cells, B-cell-depleted T cells, or PBMCs.

The protocol was immunoSEQ multiplex PCR, while the TCRdb copy is restricted to in-frame clones and leaves out a portion. In the table there are about 130,000 clones, roughly 90% of which are singletons. This CDR3 region has 11 residues. Trimming took 2 bases from V and 7 from J, leaving 3 bases between them. Source material: peripheral blood. This chain links TRBV12-3 or TRBV12-4 with TRBJ2-1; D call uncertain. This TCR derives from a man aged 55 to 70 with COVID-19, enrolled during active disease. Here the CDR3 DNA reads TGTGCCAGCAGTTTACGGAATGAGCAGTTCTTC. It yields the protein CASSLRNEQFF.